Reported below is one T cell receptor beta chain. The antigen remains undetermined. Other DNA sequences in this specimen translate into the identical CDR3. This sample is drawn from a study of beta chain features in type 1 diabetes. Across the whole study: About 98,000,000 sorted cells were examined across all samples.

The isolated RNA, all of it, was reverse transcribed, so expressed TCRB transcripts were what got sequenced. Produced via immunoSEQ multiplex PCR; TCRdb's table is partial and in-frame only. Among 140,000 or so clones listed, 8% to 13% were seen once. Germline CDR1 SEHNR, CDR2 FQNEAQ (reference sequence). Trimming took off 4 bases at V and 4 bases at J, with 13 bases between the two ends. The CDR3 length is 14 residues. Study findings and constraints: Researchers reported that naive, central memory and Treg TCRB repertoires appeared more similar in patients than in healthy donors.

Sequences were obtained from naive CD4+ T cells from blood. The clonotype was recovered from a young man in good health. J is TRBJ1-1 and V is TRBV7-9; D perhaps matches TRBD1 (6 bases). The CDR3 region is CASSSNRVGTEAFF. The CDR3 DNA sequence: TGTGCCAGCAGCTCGAACAGGGTGGGCACTGAAGCTTTCTTT.